This T cell receptor (beta chain) is drawn from a study of control samples from healthy donors and cancer patients (dated by TCRdb to 2018 to 2020). Trimming takes 1 base from V and 6 bases from J, and the germline ends sit 22 bases apart. The germline V gene specifies SGHVS as CDR1 and FQNEAQ as CDR2. From cysteine to phenylalanine, the CDR3 is 19 amino acids long. Only the CDR3 part of the read is kept: 57 bases, read in frame from the first base. Receptor libraries were prepared by the immunoSEQ multiplex PCR assay. Imported from immuneACCESS, the table was reduced by TCRdb to in-frame sequences with V and J called. These copies leave out some clones; in studies compared against another copy, an unresolved V gene accounts for under half, and the cause of the remainder is not known. The sample includes about 75,000 clones, with around 84% observed a single time. The ten largest account for about 16% of the sample.

With respect to this clone: Its antigen has not been determined. Per-nucleotide qualities are absent, and no much larger clonotype sits a single base away.

The rearrangement joined TRBV7-8 to TRBJ1-6, with the D segment identity uncertain. The material sequenced was blood. The TCR was taken from a man aged 45-60 years in good health. Here is the DNA: TGTGCCAGCAGCTTAGGCGGTACTCAAGGCCTTTTACTTAATTCACCCCTCCACTTT. Its translation reads: CASSLGGTQGLLLNSPLHF.